The 5 T cell receptor beta chains listed next were all sequenced from one sample in a study of blood T cell repertoires in COVID-19. Sequencing used immunoSEQ multiplex PCR; TCRdb keeps in-frame clones, though not all of them. Counted here are 310,000 or so clones, around 88% occurring once; the ten biggest clones make up 6%. Sequences were obtained from PBMCs or T cells enriched from blood (not recorded which). The receptors were sampled from a woman in her thirties or forties who had recovered from COVID-19.

J is TRBJ2-5 and V is TRBV18, with 10 bases lining up with TRBD1. Germline V lookup: CDR1 KGHSH, CDR2 LQKENI. CDR3 length: 17 residues. V shed 2 bases and J 6 bases; nucleotides not matched to a gene: 12. The CDR3 reads CASSPTLMTGGSKTQYF. CDR3 DNA sequence: TGTGCCAGCTCACCAACCCTAATGACAGGGGGCTCAAAGACCCAGTACTTC.

The chain is built from TRBV5-1 and TRBJ1-6; 10 bases fit TRBD1. Per the germline V gene, CDR1 is SGHRS and CDR2 is YFSETQ. The CDR3 has 15 amino acids. V dropped 4 bases and J dropped 9; count of bases not matched to a gene: 7. The CDR3 sequence: CASSPSGTGVSPLHF. In DNA form, the CDR3 reads TGCGCCAGCAGCCCATCCGGGACAGGGGTTTCACCCCTCCACTTT.

The J gene is TRBJ2-1, the V gene TRBV27, with 7 nucleotides matching TRBD2. CDR1 is MNHEY and CDR2 is SMNVEV in the germline V gene (reference sequence). The CDR3 covers 15 residues. The V and J ends lost 6 bases and 4 bases, in that order; junction bases with no gene match: 9. The CDR3 region has the DNA TGTGCCAGCAGGGCGTTAGCGGGTGCTTACAATGAGCAGTTCTTC. This codes for CASRALAGAYNEQFF.

The chain joins TRBV30 to TRBJ1-6, with a possible D match to TRBD1 (5 bases). Germline V gives CDR1 GTSNPN, CDR2 SVGIG (reference sequence). CDR3 length equals 13 residues. Trimming stripped 7 bases from V and 11 bases from J, with 18 bases between. CDR3 protein: CASAGFPQTPLHF. CDR3 DNA sequence: TGTGCCTCCGCAGGGTTTCCCCAAACACCCCTCCACTTT.

The chain has TRBV7-9 and TRBJ1-6, with a tentative D call TRBD1 (6 bases). In germline, CDR1 is SEHNR, CDR2 FQNEAQ (reference sequence). This CDR3 spans 15 amino acids. With 5 bases removed from V and 7 bases from J, the gap between germline ends came to 15 bases. CDR3 amino acids: CASSPGGAQNSPLHF. The CDR3 DNA follows: TGTGCCAGCAGCCCGGGGGGCGCCCAGAATTCACCCCTCCACTTT.